This TCR beta chain came from a study of technical replicates of blood from several donors. Only in-frame clones appear in the TCRdb table, and some are missing; sequencing was by immunoSEQ multiplex PCR. The sample has approximately 15,000 clones; 70% to 90% are singletons. The CDR3 spans 17 residues. J was trimmed by 4 bases and V by 4 bases; bases with no gene match: 11. Sequenced: PBMCs. The rearrangement uses TRBV5-3 and TRBJ2-2, with 9 bases matching TRBD2. TRBV5-3 is assigned to the ORF class and has an uncertain function. This TCR derives from a human donor in good health. CDR3 DNA: TGTGCCAGAAGCCGGAGATCAGGACTAGCGTCCACCGGGGAGCTGTTTTTT. Translation: CARSRRSGLASTGELFF.